This T cell receptor beta chain stems from a study of T cell changes during pregnancy in multiple sclerosis. J was trimmed by 5 bases and V by 7 bases; bases with no gene match: 9. There are 16 residues in the CDR3. Germline CDR1 LNHDA, CDR2 SQIVND (reference sequence). Using immunoSEQ multiplex PCR, the repertoire was profiled, and TCRdb retains in-frame clones only, with some absent. Here the sample spans 70,000 or so clones, around 92% being singletons. This sequence was found in a female donor in good health, enrolled as a control in a pregnancy study. The chain employs TRBV19 and TRBJ2-1; TRBD2 matches 12 bases. This material consisted of peripheral blood, taken in the third trimester of pregnancy. CDR3 in DNA: TGTGCCAGTACGGCTAGCGGGGGGGCCTTGAACAATGAGCAGTTCTTC. This gives the protein CASTASGGALNNEQFF.